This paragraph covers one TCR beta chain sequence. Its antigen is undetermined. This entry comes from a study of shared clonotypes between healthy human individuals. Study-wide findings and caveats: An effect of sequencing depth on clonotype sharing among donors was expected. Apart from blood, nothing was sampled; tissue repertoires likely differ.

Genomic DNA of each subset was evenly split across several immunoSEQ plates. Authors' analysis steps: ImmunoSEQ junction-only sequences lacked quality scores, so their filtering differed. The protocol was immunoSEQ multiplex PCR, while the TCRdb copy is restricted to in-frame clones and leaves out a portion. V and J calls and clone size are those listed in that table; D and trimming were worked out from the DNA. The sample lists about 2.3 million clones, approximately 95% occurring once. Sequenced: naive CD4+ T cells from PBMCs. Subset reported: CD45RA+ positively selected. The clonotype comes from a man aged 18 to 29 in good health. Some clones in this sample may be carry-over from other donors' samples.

As DNA, the CDR3 is TGTGCCAGCAGGCGAGACACCCCCTTGGGCTATGGCTACACCTTC. Translated, it gives CASRRDTPLGYGYTF. The V and J genes are TRBV28 and TRBJ1-2; D is uncertain. Trimming took 6 bases from V and 4 from J, leaving 18 bases between them. Germline lookup yields CDR1 MDHEN and CDR2 SYDVKM. The CDR3 length is 15 residues.